Included here is one T cell receptor (beta chain) sequence, with context. This CDR3 spans 15 amino acids. V lost 2 bases to trimming and J lost 5 bases; unmatched junction nucleotides: 4. Germline lookup yields CDR1 SGHKS and CDR2 YYEKEE (reference sequence). Original handling: Reference gene primer amplification gave nucleated cell count estimates. Libraries were prepared by immunoSEQ multiplex PCR; TCRdb keeps only in-frame clonotypes and omits some of them. That table furnishes V, J and clone size, whereas the DNA furnished D and trimming. Of over 60,000 clones detected, 84% appear once; the ten largest clones hold about 12%. The source of the sample is a study of blood T cell repertoires in COVID-19. As for the study in general: The United States, Italy and Spain were the sources of the acute and convalescent COVID-19 samples. PBMCs, B-cell-depleted T cells, or T cells provided the cDNA or gDNA that made up the material.

The TCR was taken from a human donor in a cohort sampled during active COVID-19. Material for sequencing was peripheral blood. This sequence joins TRBV5-5 and TRBJ1-6, with 7 bases fitting TRBD1. CDR3 sequence: CASSFTGADNSPLHF. In DNA, the CDR3 is TGTGCCAGCAGCTTTACAGGGGCGGATAATTCACCCCTCCACTTT.